The rows below give T cell receptor beta chains drawn from one sample of a study of cytomegalovirus exposure and HLA in healthy donors. Some clones are missing from TCRdb's copy, which holds only in-frame ones; the method was immunoSEQ multiplex PCR. The sample carries about 50,000 clones, roughly 73% recorded once. The specimen was PBMCs. These receptor sequences come from a woman in her 40s in good health and CMV-seropositive. Each CDR3 is given with its conserved first and last residue. A row's size may be missing; if present it is once, few, many or a size class.

cdr3_aa: CAISRTSGGETQYF
cdr3_length: 14
j_call: TRBJ2-5
clone_size: -
v_call: TRBV10-3

cdr3_aa: CASSSIAARSYEQYF
cdr3_length: 15
j_call: TRBJ2-7
clone_size: -
v_call: TRBV5-6

cdr3_aa: CASSLGAGSYNEQFF
cdr3_length: 15
j_call: TRBJ2-1
clone_size: -
v_call: TRBV11-2

cdr3_aa: CASSPPRRAGPNSPLHF
cdr3_length: 17
j_call: TRBJ1-6
clone_size: -
v_call: TRBV7-8

cdr3_aa: CASSLGQGPTEAFF
cdr3_length: 14
j_call: TRBJ1-1
clone_size: -
v_call: TRBV5-1

cdr3_aa: CASSEQGMGELFF
cdr3_length: 13
j_call: TRBJ2-2
clone_size: -
v_call: TRBV2

cdr3_aa: CSFRQGNGLNPSTEAFF
cdr3_length: 17
j_call: TRBJ1-1
clone_size: few
v_call: TRBV29-1

cdr3_aa: CATSRDRGTEAFF
cdr3_length: 13
j_call: TRBJ1-1
clone_size: -
v_call: TRBV15

cdr3_aa: CASGQENSPLHF
cdr3_length: 12
j_call: TRBJ1-6
clone_size: -
v_call: TRBV2

cdr3_aa: CASSLGGRITEAFF
cdr3_length: 14
j_call: TRBJ1-1
clone_size: -
v_call: TRBV11-2

cdr3_aa: CASSARSWNTEAFF
cdr3_length: 14
j_call: TRBJ1-1
clone_size: few
v_call: TRBV9

cdr3_aa: CSGWGQGGTQYF
cdr3_length: 12
j_call: TRBJ2-5
clone_size: -
v_call: TRBV29-1

cdr3_aa: CASSLDRGTEAFF
cdr3_length: 13
j_call: TRBJ1-1
clone_size: -
v_call: TRBV6-4

cdr3_aa: CASGLVTGIGTEAFF
cdr3_length: 15
j_call: TRBJ1-1
clone_size: -
v_call: TRBV12-5

cdr3_aa: CASSLGSGGGGISPLHF
cdr3_length: 17
j_call: TRBJ1-6
clone_size: -
v_call: TRBV5-4

cdr3_aa: CASSELAGQGTEAFF
cdr3_length: 15
j_call: TRBJ1-1
clone_size: -
v_call: TRBV25-1

cdr3_aa: CASSVGQGGRGYTF
cdr3_length: 14
j_call: TRBJ1-2
clone_size: -
v_call: TRBV19

cdr3_aa: CASSLASGGSTDTQYF
cdr3_length: 16
j_call: TRBJ2-3
clone_size: -
v_call: TRBV5-1

cdr3_aa: CASSRGPGQEAFF
cdr3_length: 13
j_call: TRBJ1-1
clone_size: few
v_call: TRBV6-6

cdr3_aa: CASSYPTDRGYENTF
cdr3_length: 15
j_call: TRBJ1-2
clone_size: once
v_call: TRBV6-6

cdr3_aa: CASSLGVAGGTYEQYF
cdr3_length: 16
j_call: TRBJ2-7
clone_size: -
v_call: TRBV5-1

cdr3_aa: CASSSRDGAYEQYF
cdr3_length: 14
j_call: TRBJ2-7
clone_size: -
v_call: TRBV7-2

cdr3_aa: CSVEQLAGGNNEQFF
cdr3_length: 15
j_call: TRBJ2-1
clone_size: -
v_call: TRBV29-1

cdr3_aa: CSAGQGSGELFF
cdr3_length: 12
j_call: TRBJ2-2
clone_size: -
v_call: TRBV29-1

cdr3_aa: CASSPLENEQFF
cdr3_length: 12
j_call: TRBJ2-1
clone_size: -
v_call: TRBV7-8

cdr3_aa: CASSLPTKRGSEQFF
cdr3_length: 15
j_call: TRBJ2-1
clone_size: -
v_call: TRBV11-2

cdr3_aa: CASSLPVGRGNNEQFF
cdr3_length: 16
j_call: TRBJ2-1
clone_size: -
v_call: TRBV6-5

cdr3_aa: CASSRGLAYYNEQFF
cdr3_length: 15
j_call: TRBJ2-1
clone_size: -
v_call: TRBV5-1

cdr3_aa: CASSPRDRNSPLHF
cdr3_length: 14
j_call: TRBJ1-6
clone_size: once
v_call: TRBV4-1

cdr3_aa: CASSFGANTEAFF
cdr3_length: 13
j_call: TRBJ1-1
clone_size: -
v_call: TRBV7-8

cdr3_aa: CATTDRRNTGELFF
cdr3_length: 14
j_call: TRBJ2-2
clone_size: -
v_call: TRBV6-8

cdr3_aa: CASTRAGLGSPLHF
cdr3_length: 14
j_call: TRBJ1-6
clone_size: few
v_call: TRBV19

cdr3_aa: CASSQDLAGVTGELFF
cdr3_length: 16
j_call: TRBJ2-2
clone_size: few
v_call: TRBV4-2

cdr3_aa: CASSYSGQGINGYTF
cdr3_length: 15
j_call: TRBJ1-2
clone_size: -
v_call: TRBV6-5

cdr3_aa: CAIGTSGGNEQFF
cdr3_length: 13
j_call: TRBJ2-1
clone_size: medium-sized
v_call: TRBV2